This T cell receptor beta chain was identified in a study of low-dose radiotherapy and immunotherapy resistance in tumors. Study in general: Intravenously given cyclophosphamide 200 mg/m2 followed a two-week schedule that placed each dose one day before radiation and immunotherapy.

Regarding time point: after trial treatment. Treatment defined: LDRT plus nivolumab, ipilimumab, low-dose cyclophosphamide and aspirin (RACIN trial). Administered to the donors were nivolumab, ipilimumab, aspirin, low-dose cyclophosphamide and low-dose radiotherapy. Patients who could take part had advanced solid tumors with no tumor-infiltrating lymphocytes. Many counts were recorded for this clonotype. V was pared by 0 bases and J by 7 bases, with 9 bases between. CDR3 length: 13 amino acids. CDR1 and CDR2 (germline): SNHLY, FYNNEI. First-strand cDNA used TRAV- and TRBV-specific primers, covering alpha and beta chains. TCRs were amplified for approximately 22 PCR cycles with a constant-region primer and V-primer adapter. Researchers amplified the isolated mRNA using in vitro transcription. TCRdb processed the reads anew with MiXCR; each CDR3 protein has one entry. The sample has some 100,000 distinct CDR3 sequences; less than 25% are singletons.

The chain employs TRBV2 and TRBJ1-2; D remains ambiguous. Material: PBMCs, obtained after low-dose radiotherapy plus immunotherapy. The sequence was collected from a female donor with ovarian cancer. The CDR3 sequence: CASSEASRSGYTF. The CDR3 DNA reads TGTGCCAGCAGTGAAGCGTCAAGGAGTGGCTACACCTTC.